Listed below are T cell receptor beta chains from one sample, sequenced in a study of blood T cell repertoires in COVID-19. Assay: immunoSEQ multiplex PCR; the TCRdb copy retains only in-frame clones and omits some. Among roughly 130,000 clones listed, roughly nine tenths were seen once. What was sequenced was peripheral blood. The receptor source for this set is a man aged 45-65 years with active COVID-19. Both conserved end residues are part of each CDR3. The D gene is left open where the match is weak. Size is stated for part of the rows, as once, few or many counts, or as a class when the clone is expanded.

j_call v_call d_call clone_size cdr3_aa cdr3_nt
TRBJ2-1 TRBV11-3 NA NA CASSTTLATYNEQFF TGTGCCAGCAGCACCACCCTAGCGACCTACAATGAGCAGTTCTTC
TRBJ1-6 TRBV19 NA NA CASSIGQPNSPLHF TGTGCCAGTAGTATAGGACAGCCCAATTCACCCCTCCACTTT
TRBJ2-1 TRBV20-1 TRBD2 NA CSASTSGRYGYNEQFF TGCAGTGCTAGTACTAGCGGGAGGTACGGGTACAATGAGCAGTTCTTC
TRBJ1-2 TRBV2 NA NA CASRGPAANYGYTF TGTGCCAGCAGGGGGCCGGCGGCCAACTATGGCTACACCTTC
TRBJ1-2 TRBV18 NA NA CASSHDRTGGYGYTF TGTGCCAGCTCACACGACAGGACGGGGGGCTATGGCTACACCTTC
TRBJ1-6 TRBV3-1/TRBV3-2 TRBD1 NA CASSPRDRVSPLHF TGTGCCAGCAGCCCCCGGGACAGGGTTTCACCCCTCCACTTT
TRBJ2-3 TRBV6-2/TRBV6-3 TRBD2 NA CASSYTSGGRRDTQYF TGTGCCAGCAGTTACACTAGCGGGGGGCGGCGGGATACGCAGTATTTT
TRBJ1-5 TRBV6-5 NA NA CASSGTGTGNQPQHF TGTGCCAGCAGCGGAACAGGGACGGGCAATCAGCCCCAGCATTTT
TRBJ2-2 TRBV6-2/TRBV6-3 TRBD2 NA CASSRTSGSSTGELFF TGTGCCAGCAGCCGGACTAGCGGGAGTTCGACCGGGGAGCTGTTTTTT
TRBJ2-5 TRBV7-8 NA few CASSSSGASETQYF TGTGCCAGCAGCTCAAGTGGAGCCTCAGAGACCCAGTACTTC
TRBJ1-5 TRBV6-5 NA NA CASRVGGGQPQHF TGTGCCAGCAGGGTAGGCGGGGGTCAGCCCCAGCATTTT
TRBJ1-1 TRBV18 NA NA CASSPVLRGGRNTEAFF TGTGCCAGCTCACCGGTGCTTCGGGGGGGTAGGAACACTGAAGCTTTCTTT
TRBJ2-1 TRBV4-2 NA once CASSGLRRDNEQFF TGTGCCAGCAGCGGTCTACGGCGGGACAATGAGCAGTTCTTC
TRBJ1-5 TRBV7-9 TRBD1 NA CASSLDGQGDQPQHF TGTGCCAGCAGCTTAGACGGACAGGGTGATCAGCCCCAGCATTTT
TRBJ1-4 TRBV5-1 NA NA CASSPAGVGEKLFF TGCGCCAGCTCCCCGGCAGGGGTTGGTGAAAAACTGTTTTTT
TRBJ1-3 TRBV9 NA once CASSPQQATGNTIYF TGTGCCAGCAGCCCACAGCAGGCGACTGGAAACACCATATATTTT
TRBJ1-1 TRBV7-9 TRBD1 NA CASSFTGALGTEAFF TGTGCCAGCAGCTTCACAGGGGCGCTGGGCACTGAAGCTTTCTTT
TRBJ1-3 TRBV6-5 NA NA CASGQGPGNTIYF TGTGCCAGTGGCCAGGGGCCCGGAAACACCATATATTTT
TRBJ2-7 TRBV6-6 TRBD1 NA CASSSSGTGSYEQYF TGTGCCAGCAGTTCCTCCGGGACAGGGTCCTACGAGCAGTACTTC
TRBJ1-1 TRBV19 TRBD1 NA CATRGLGQGASNTEAFF TGTGCCACGAGGGGGTTAGGACAGGGGGCCAGTAACACTGAAGCTTTCTTT
TRBJ1-6 TRBV27 NA NA CASSFNRDNSPLHF TGTGCCAGCAGTTTTAACAGGGACAATTCACCCCTCCACTTT
TRBJ2-3 TRBV5-1 TRBD2 NA CASSSRLAGAHTQYF TGCGCCAGCAGCTCCAGACTAGCGGGGGCACATACGCAGTATTTT
TRBJ2-4 TRBV10-3 TRBD2 NA CAISESGEGAKNIQYF TGTGCCATCAGTGAGTCAGGGGAGGGGGCCAAAAACATTCAGTACTTC
TRBJ1-1 TRBV5-6 NA once CASSLRLATEAFF TGTGCCAGCAGCTTGAGGCTAGCCACTGAAGCTTTCTTT
TRBJ2-1 TRBV9 NA NA CASSVGVRAHSYNEQFF TGTGCCAGCAGCGTAGGCGTTCGCGCCCACTCCTACAATGAGCAGTTCTTC
TRBJ2-3 TRBV18 TRBD1 NA CASSPPRTGGADTQYF TGTGCCAGCTCACCACCAAGGACAGGGGGCGCAGATACGCAGTATTTT
TRBJ1-5 TRBV18 NA NA CASSPGVGGPNQPQHF TGTGCCAGCTCACCGGGGGTGGGAGGCCCCAATCAGCCCCAGCATTTT
TRBJ2-7 TRBV5-1 NA NA CASSLVSGWEQYF TGCGCCAGCAGCTTGGTGTCAGGGTGGGAGCAGTACTTC
TRBJ2-7 TRBV5-6 NA NA CASSLQSYEQYF TGTGCCAGCAGCTTGCAATCCTACGAGCAGTACTTC
TRBJ1-1 TRBV5-1 NA NA CASSLAGNTEAFF TGCGCCAGCAGCTTAGCAGGGAACACTGAAGCTTTCTTT
TRBJ2-1 TRBV5-1 TRBD1 NA CASSPGTGSWDEQFF TGCGCCAGCAGCCCCGGGACAGGCTCATGGGATGAGCAGTTCTTC
TRBJ1-2 TRBV5-1 NA few CASSLTVANYGYTF TGCGCCAGCAGCTTGACAGTAGCTAACTATGGCTACACCTTC
TRBJ1-5 TRBV9 TRBD1 once CASSEGQGGNQPQHF TGTGCCAGCAGCGAGGGACAGGGAGGAAATCAGCCCCAGCATTTT
TRBJ2-3 TRBV14 TRBD2 NA CASSQDRLAGRTDTQYF TGTGCCAGCAGCCAAGATCGGCTAGCGGGTCGGACAGATACGCAGTATTTT
TRBJ2-1 TRBV27 TRBD2 NA CASSLYAGVQIYNEQFF TGTGCCAGCAGTTTATATGCGGGGGTACAAATATACAATGAGCAGTTCTTC
TRBJ1-2 TRBV5-1 TRBD1 once CASSLGQGVYGYTF TGCGCCAGCAGCTTGGGACAGGGGGTATATGGCTACACCTTC
TRBJ1-5 TRBV4-1 NA NA CASSQDPVSNQPQHF TGCGCCAGCAGCCAAGATCCGGTTAGCAATCAGCCCCAGCATTTT
TRBJ2-3 TRBV7-9 NA NA CASTRADTQYF TGTGCCAGCACCCGAGCAGATACGCAGTATTTT
TRBJ2-1 TRBV5-1 NA NA CASSTPKEGGLSNEQFF TGCGCCAGCAGTACTCCAAAAGAGGGGGGACTATCCAATGAGCAGTTCTTC
TRBJ1-3 TRBV3-1/TRBV3-2 NA NA CASSQDHNTVSGNTIYF TGTGCCAGCAGCCAAGATCATAACACCGTCTCTGGAAACACCATATATTTT
TRBJ1-2 TRBV9 NA NA CASSPPGSGVNYGYTF TGTGCCAGCAGCCCTCCCGGGTCAGGGGTTAACTATGGCTACACCTTC
TRBJ1-2 TRBV5-1 NA NA CASSPSAPPNGYTF TGCGCCAGCAGCCCGAGTGCCCCTCCGAATGGCTACACCTTC
TRBJ2-2 TRBV5-4 NA NA CASSLAASRMNTGELFF TGTGCCAGCAGCTTGGCGGCTAGCCGGATGAACACCGGGGAGCTGTTTTTT
TRBJ2-5 TRBV6-5 TRBD2 few CASSPSGTETQYF TGTGCCAGCAGCCCGAGCGGGACGGAGACCCAGTACTTC
TRBJ2-2 TRBV24-1 NA NA CATSAVSPNTGELFF TGTGCCACCAGTGCGGTATCTCCTAACACCGGGGAGCTGTTTTTT
TRBJ1-1 TRBV7-8 NA once CASSTQGKVEAFF TGTGCCAGCAGCACCCAGGGTAAGGTTGAAGCTTTCTTT